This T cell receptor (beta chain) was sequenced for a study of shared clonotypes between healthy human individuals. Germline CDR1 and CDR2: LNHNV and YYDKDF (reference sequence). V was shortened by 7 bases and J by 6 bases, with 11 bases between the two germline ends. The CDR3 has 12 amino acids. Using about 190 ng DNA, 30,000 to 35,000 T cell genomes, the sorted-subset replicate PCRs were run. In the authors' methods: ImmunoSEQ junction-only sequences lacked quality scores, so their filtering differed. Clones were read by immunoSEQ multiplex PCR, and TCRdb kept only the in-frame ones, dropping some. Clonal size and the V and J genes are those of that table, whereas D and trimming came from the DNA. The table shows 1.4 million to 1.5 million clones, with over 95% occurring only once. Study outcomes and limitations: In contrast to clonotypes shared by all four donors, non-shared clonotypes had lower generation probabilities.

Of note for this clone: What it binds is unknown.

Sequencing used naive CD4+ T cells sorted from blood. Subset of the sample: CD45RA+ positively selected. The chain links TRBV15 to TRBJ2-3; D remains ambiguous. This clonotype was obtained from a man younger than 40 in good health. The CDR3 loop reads CATTRQMDTQYF. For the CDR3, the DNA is TGTGCCACCACCCGGCAGATGGATACGCAGTATTTT. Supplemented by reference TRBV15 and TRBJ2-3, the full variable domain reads DAMVIQNPRYQVTQFGKPVTLSCSQTLNHNVMYWYQQKSSQAPKLLFHYYDKDFNNEADTPDNFQSRRPNTSFCFLDIRSPGLGDTAMYLCATTRQMDTQYFGPGTRLTVL.